These 23 T cell receptor beta chains came from one sample sequenced in a study of graft-versus-host responses after intestinal transplantation. Using immunoSEQ multiplex PCR, the repertoire was profiled, and TCRdb retains in-frame clones only, with some absent. Found here are some 29,000 clones, about three quarters of them singletons; the top ten hold less than 4%. Intraepithelial lymphocytes and lamina propria lymphocytes were released through processing of graft tissue. The sequenced sample was ileum tissue, obtained 98 days after intestinal transplantation. The receptors stem from a human patient who received an intestinal transplant, so some T cells may come from the graft donor.

This chain uses TRBV7-6 with TRBJ2-5; D not certain. Trimming removed 5 bases at V and 3 bases at J, with 10 bases between. The germline V gene has CDR1 SGHVS and CDR2 FNYEAQ. The CDR3 is 13 amino acids. This CDR3 reads CASSRAPEETQYF. For the CDR3, the DNA is TGTGCCAGCAGCCGTGCCCCCGAAGAGACCCAGTACTTC. Filled out from reference TRBV7-6 and TRBJ2-5, the complete variable domain reads GAGVSQSPRYKVTKRGQDVALRCDPISGHVSLYWYRQALGQGPEFLTYFNYEAQQDKSGLPNDRFSAERPEGSISTLTIQRTEQRDSAMYRCASSRAPEETQYFGPGTRLLVL.

This sequence joins TRBV15 and TRBJ2-7; a possible D gene is TRBD2 (6 bases). Germline-derived CDR1 and CDR2 are LNHNV and YYDKDF (reference sequence). With 0 bases removed from V and 2 bases from J, the gap between germline ends came to 11 bases. The CDR3 length is 15 residues. The CDR3 protein is CATSRERGPTYEQYF. DNA of the CDR3: TGTGCCACCAGCAGAGAGCGGGGACCTACCTACGAGCAGTACTTC.

This chain links TRBV5-1 with TRBJ1-1; 11 bases align to TRBD1. The V segment lost 4 bases and the J segment 6 bases; nucleotides outside the gene matches: 8. The CDR3 extends over 15 amino acids. Germline CDR1 is SGHRS and CDR2 is YFSETQ. Here the CDR3 reads CASSPRDRGYAEAFF. CDR3 nucleotides: TGCGCCAGCAGCCCCAGGGACAGGGGGTACGCTGAAGCTTTCTTT.

The chain couples TRBV6-1 to TRBJ2-7; weak D call: TRBD2 (5 bases). The CDR3 has 14 amino acids. Germline V gene data show CDR1 as MNHNS and CDR2 as SASEGT. With 5 bases removed from V and 4 bases from J, the gap between germline ends came to 15 bases. The CDR3 spells CASSSTRGGYEQYF. The CDR3 DNA sequence: TGTGCCAGCAGTTCAACCCGGGGTGGATACGAGCAGTACTTC.

This chain uses TRBV7-3 with TRBJ2-5, with 9 bases fitting TRBD1. CDR1 is SGHTA, CDR2 FQGTGA, per germline. The CDR3 consists of 16 residues. V was pared by 0 bases and J by 5 bases, with 7 bases of the junction left unmatched. The CDR3 DNA is TGTGCCAGCAGCTTAACGACTACAGGGGGCGTGGAGACCCAGTACTTC. This codes for CASSLTTTGGVETQYF. Supplemented by reference TRBV7-3 and TRBJ2-5, the full variable domain reads GAGVSQTPSNKVTEKGKYVELRCDPISGHTALYWYRQSLGQGPEFLIYFQGTGAADDSGLPNDRFFAVRPEGSVSTLKIQRTERGDSAVYLCASSLTTTGGVETQYFGPGTRLLVL.

The chain uses TRBV7-8 and TRBJ2-5; weak D call: TRBD1 (5 bases). Germline lookup yields CDR1 SGHVS and CDR2 FQNEAQ. Trimming stripped 5 bases from V and 0 bases from J, with 28 bases between. The CDR3 is 20 amino acids. Here the CDR3 DNA reads TGTGCCAGCAGCGACTCCCCCCCCAACGCCTTAAGGGGTAACCAAGAGACCCAGTACTTC. Residues: CASSDSPPNALRGNQETQYF.

CDR3 sequence: CASSQDTGELFF. CDR3 DNA sequence: TGTGCCAGTAGTCAGGACACCGGGGAGCTGTTTTTT. J is TRBJ2-2 and V is TRBV19, with D unresolved. Germline V CDR1 and CDR2: LNHDA, SQIVND (reference sequence). The CDR3 extends over 12 amino acids. V gave up 5 bases and J gave up 3 bases, with 4 bases separating them.

The V and J genes are TRBV4-1 and TRBJ1-3, with TRBD1 matching 7 bases. CDR1 and CDR2 (germline): MGHRA, YSYEKL. V lost 1 base, J lost 4 bases, and 10 bases stayed unmatched. The CDR3 is made up of 17 amino acids. This chain's CDR3 is CASSQAKEGQPGNTIYF. The CDR3 region has the DNA TGCGCCAGCAGCCAAGCCAAAGAGGGACAGCCAGGAAACACCATATATTTT.

This sequence joins TRBV9 and TRBJ2-7; D perhaps matches TRBD1 (6 bases). Germline CDR1 and CDR2: SGDLS and YYNGEE. The CDR3 has 15 residues. Trimming stripped 4 bases from V and 2 bases from J, with 16 bases between. In nucleotides, the CDR3 is TGTGCCAGCAGCACAAGCCGGGACACTACCTACGAGCAGTACTTC. Residues: CASSTSRDTTYEQYF.

The chain links TRBV7-9 to TRBJ2-1, with 7 bases that match TRBD2. Germline lookup yields CDR1 SEHNR and CDR2 FQNEAQ (reference sequence). J lost 8 bases, V lost 5 bases, and 15 bases had no gene match. The CDR3 runs 16 residues. This CDR3 is CASSPAGLRAADEQFF. The CDR3 region has the DNA TGTGCCAGCAGCCCGGCGGGACTACGAGCAGCTGATGAGCAGTTCTTC.

The rearrangement joins TRBV27 to TRBJ1-2, with TRBD1 as a possible D gene (6 bases). The germline V gene encodes CDR1 MNHEY and CDR2 SMNVEV (reference sequence). V was shortened by 6 bases and J by 6 bases, with 29 bases between the two germline ends. The CDR3 contains 18 residues. The DNA of the CDR3 is TGTGCCAGCAGCATAATCAACACCAGGGGCCCGGGTTCCGATGGCTACACCTTC. Protein: CASSIINTRGPGSDGYTF.

The V and J genes are TRBV30 and TRBJ2-3; possible D gene TRBD2, 5 bases. Germline-derived CDR1 and CDR2 are GTSNPN and SVGIG (reference sequence). The CDR3 totals 14 residues. V lost 7 bases and J lost 6, with 20 bases in between. CDR3 nucleotides: TGTGCCTACCGGACTCGCTTCTCGGGGGATACGCAGTATTTT. This translates into CAYRTRFSGDTQYF.

This clone was counted between two and nine times. V and J are TRBV28 and TRBJ2-4; D may match TRBD1 or TRBD2 (6 bases each). Trimming cost V 5 bases and J 3 bases, with 20 bases left between them. The CDR3 is made up of 17 amino acids. CDR1 is MDHEN, CDR2 SYDVKM, per germline. The CDR3 DNA reads TGTGCCAGCAGTCCTGACAGGAGGGCGGTGAGCAAAAACATTCAGTACTTC. It encodes CASSPDRRAVSKNIQYF.

The chain links TRBV9 to TRBJ2-1; 7 nucleotides line up with TRBD2. V was clipped by 3 bases and J by 6 bases; unmatched bases: 12. Germline-derived CDR1 and CDR2 are SGDLS and YYNGEE. The CDR3 is 16 amino acids. Written as DNA, the CDR3 is TGTGCCAGCAGCGACAGTCGGGGGGAACCCTGCAATGAGCAGTTCTTC. Translating gives CASSDSRGEPCNEQFF.

The chain carries TRBV4-1 and TRBJ1-2; no clear D gene. V was pared by 0 bases and J by 3 bases, with 5 bases between. The CDR3 length is 13 residues. From germline, CDR1 is MGHRA and CDR2 YSYEKL. The CDR3 region has the DNA TGCGCCAGCAGCCAAGAAGACGACTATGGCTACACCTTC. It yields the protein CASSQEDDYGYTF.

This rearrangement joins TRBV9 to TRBJ2-1, with D uncertain. Germline V CDR1 and CDR2: SGDLS, YYNGEE. V dropped 0 bases and J dropped 5 bases, with 3 bases sitting between them. The CDR3 contains 12 residues. This CDR3 is CASSVGDNEQFF. As DNA, the CDR3 is TGTGCCAGCAGCGTAGGGGACAATGAGCAGTTCTTC. The whole variable domain, filled in from reference TRBV9 and TRBJ2-1, reads DSGVTQTPKHLITATGQRVTLRCSPRSGDLSVYWYQQSLDQGLQFLIQYYNGEERAKGNILERFSAQQFPDLHSELNLSSLELGDSALYFCASSVGDNEQFFGPGTRLTVL.

The chain links TRBV11-2 to TRBJ2-3; TRBD1 or TRBD2 may be the D gene (5 bases each). The germline CDR1 and CDR2 sequences are SGHAT and FQNNGV. This CDR3 region has 17 residues. V was cut by 5 bases and J by 3 bases, with 21 bases left in between. For the CDR3, the DNA is TGTGCCAGCAGCCCCCCGTGGGGCCTGGGAGAAACAGATACGCAGTATTTT. Protein sequence: CASSPPWGLGETDTQYF.

The chain's CDR3 is CATRVEPSYNEQFF. The CDR3 DNA is TGTGCCACCAGGGTAGAGCCCTCCTACAATGAGCAGTTCTTC. The chain couples TRBV15 to TRBJ2-1; D remains ambiguous. The CDR3 is made up of 14 amino acids. In germline, CDR1 is LNHNV, CDR2 YYDKDF (reference sequence). V was shortened by 6 bases and J by 0 bases, with 9 bases between the two germline ends. Filled out from reference TRBV15 and TRBJ2-1, the complete variable domain reads DAMVIQNPRYQVTQFGKPVTLSCSQTLNHNVMYWYQQKSSQAPKLLFHYYDKDFNNEADTPDNFQSRRPNTSFCFLDIRSPGLGDTAMYLCATRVEPSYNEQFFGPGTRLTVL.

CDR3 sequence: CASSFNRGGELYGYTF. CDR3 in DNA: TGCGCCAGCAGCTTTAACAGGGGAGGGGAGCTCTATGGCTACACCTTC. The chain employs TRBV5-1 and TRBJ1-2, with 7 nucleotides matching TRBD1. The CDR3 runs 16 residues. Germline V gene lookup returns CDR1 SGHRS and CDR2 YFSETQ. With V trimmed by 2 bases and J by 4 bases, 11 bases remained unmatched.

The chain combines TRBV7-9 with TRBJ2-1; TRBD2 is a possible D gene (5 bases). V dropped 2 bases and J dropped 8 bases, with 28 bases sitting between them. Germline assignment: CDR1 SEHNR and CDR2 FQNEAQ (reference sequence). The CDR3 has 19 residues. CDR3 protein: CASSLPPRETYYHRHEQFF. The CDR3 bases are TGTGCCAGCAGCTTACCTCCTAGGGAGACCTACTACCACCGTCATGAGCAGTTCTTC. The entire variable domain, with the rest obtained from reference TRBV7-9 and TRBJ2-1, is as follows: DTGVSQNPRHKITKRGQNVTFRCDPISEHNRLYWYRQTLGQGPEFLTYFQNEAQLEKSRLLSDRFSAERPKGSFSTLEIQRTEQGDSAMYLCASSLPPRETYYHRHEQFFGPGTRLTVL.

The rearrangement uses TRBV5-8 and TRBJ1-6, with D possibly being TRBD1 (5 bases). V gave up 4 bases and J gave up 7 bases, with 21 bases separating them. The CDR3 is 17 amino acids. CDR1 and CDR2 from the germline V gene are SGHTS and YDEGEE. CDR3 bases: TGTGCCAGCAGCCCGATCAGACGGGCGGGGACGAATTCACCCCTCCACTTT. Its protein product is CASSPIRRAGTNSPLHF. The full variable domain, rest sourced from reference TRBV5-8 and TRBJ1-6, is EAGVTQSPTHLIKTRGQQATLRCSPISGHTSVYWYQQALGLGLQFLLWYDEGEERNRGNFPPRFSGRQFPNYSSELNVNALELEDSALYLCASSPIRRAGTNSPLHFGNGTRLTVT.

This clone was counted a few times. The chain recombines TRBV6-1 with TRBJ2-7, with D uncertain. CDR1 and CDR2 from the germline V gene are MNHNS and SASEGT. This CDR3 region has 11 residues. V was pared by 7 bases and J by 1 base, with 5 bases between. The chain's CDR3 is CASTFSYEQYF. CDR3 nucleotide sequence: TGTGCCAGCACCTTTTCCTACGAGCAGTACTTC.

The genes are TRBV9 and TRBJ2-6; either TRBD1 or TRBD2 may supply D (5 bases each). CDR3 length: 17 amino acids. Trimming removed 4 bases from V and 0 bases from J, with 14 bases in between. Germline lookup yields CDR1 SGDLS and CDR2 YYNGEE. CDR3 coding DNA: TGTGCCAGCAGCCTCGGGACGGTGAGCTCTGGGGCCAACGTCCTGACTTTC. This codes for CASSLGTVSSGANVLTF.